What follows are 13 T cell receptor beta chains derived from one specimen sequenced in a study of vaccination effects on CD4 cells after COVID-19. Sequencing followed a ViraFEST assay step that expanded antigen-specific CD4+ T cells with viral peptide pools. CD4+ T cell isolation took place after 10 days of culture. Nobody among the vaccine recipients had prior SARS-CoV-2 infection (nucleocapsid antibodies were negative). These receptors have no known antigen. Repertoires were generated with immunoSEQ multiplex PCR, while TCRdb's copy carries only in-frame clones and drops some. The profile shows about 55,000 clones, roughly two thirds of them singletons. Material: CD4+ T cells from PBMCs cultured with SARS-CoV-2 spike peptides, obtained before COVID-19 vaccination. The receptors shown here come from a human donor who received a COVID-19 vaccine.

The J gene is TRBJ1-1, the V gene TRBV28; D remains unclear. There are 12 residues in the CDR3. The germline V and J ends were trimmed by 5 bases and 7 bases, with 11 bases remaining between them. The V gene's germline CDR1 is MDHEN and CDR2 SYDVKM. CDR3 residues: CASSPDTGEAFF. The CDR3 DNA reads TGTGCCAGCAGTCCTGACACTGGTGAAGCTTTCTTT.

The CDR3 spells CARTRDTVSGNTIYF. In DNA, the CDR3 is TGTGCCAGGACGAGGGATACAGTCTCTGGAAACACCATATATTTT. This chain joins TRBV19 and TRBJ1-3; D call uncertain. The CDR3 is 15 residues long. V was trimmed by 9 bases and J by 0 bases, leaving 15 bases between them. The germline gives CDR1 LNHDA, CDR2 SQIVND (reference sequence).

The chain's CDR3 is CASSPRWTGGAYNEQFF. For the CDR3, the DNA is TGTGCCAGCAGCCCCCGATGGACCGGGGGGGCCTACAATGAGCAGTTCTTC. The chain carries TRBV7-9 and TRBJ2-1, with 8 bases lining up with TRBD2. The CDR3 loop spans 17 amino acids. The J segment lost 2 bases and the V segment lost 5 bases, leaving 11 bases of the junction unmatched. Germline assignment: CDR1 SEHNR and CDR2 FQNEAQ (reference sequence).

The chain couples TRBV27 to TRBJ1-1; D is possibly TRBD1 (5 bases). From germline, CDR1 is MNHEY and CDR2 SMNVEV (reference sequence). This CDR3 has 13 residues. V gave up 2 bases and J gave up 4 bases, with 8 bases separating them. This CDR3 is CASSLQGSTEAFF. In nucleotides, the CDR3 is TGTGCCAGCAGTTTACAGGGAAGCACTGAAGCTTTCTTT.

The J gene is TRBJ2-7, the V gene TRBV28, with 9 bases matching TRBD2. The trim removed 10 bases at V and 3 bases at J, leaving 4 bases unmatched. CDR3 length equals 12 residues. CDR1 and CDR2 from the germline V gene are MDHEN and SYDVKM. CDR3 residues: CATRTSVYEQYF. CDR3 coding DNA: TGTGCCACTCGGACTAGCGTCTACGAGCAGTACTTC.

The chain carries TRBV2 and TRBJ2-1; weak D call: TRBD2 (6 bases). The CDR3 has 13 residues. The germline V and J ends were trimmed by 0 bases and 8 bases, with 8 bases remaining between them. The V gene's germline CDR1 is SNHLY and CDR2 FYNNEI. CDR3 sequence reads: CASSEATSHEQFF. The CDR3 DNA sequence: TGTGCCAGCAGTGAAGCTACTAGCCATGAGCAGTTCTTC.

The chain employs TRBV4-3 and TRBJ1-2, with no clear D. Trimming cost V 1 base and J 7 bases, with 13 bases left between them. This CDR3 is built from 14 residues. Germline V gene sequence: CDR1 LGHNA, CDR2 YSLEER. The CDR3 DNA sequence: TGCGCCAGCAGCCAAGGTGGGGAGAGAGGTGGCTACACCTTC. Translated: CASSQGGERGGYTF.

The V call is TRBV6-5, the J call TRBJ2-7; TRBD1 matches at 7 bases. After removal of 5 bases from V and 3 bases from J, the junction contained 10 bases not matched to a gene. This CDR3 has 15 amino acids. Germline V gene data show CDR1 as MNHEY and CDR2 as SVGAGI. The CDR3 coding sequence is TGTGCCAGCAGTCGCCCTAAGGGACAGCACTACGAGCAGTACTTC. This codes for CASSRPKGQHYEQYF.

The chain combines TRBV28 with TRBJ2-1; 8 bases are a match to TRBD1. The trim removed 5 bases at V and 15 bases at J, leaving 9 bases unmatched. The CDR3 totals 12 residues. CDR1 MDHEN and CDR2 SYDVKM come from the germline V gene. The CDR3 sequence is CASSLTHRGLFF. In DNA form, the CDR3 reads TGTGCCAGCAGTCTTACTCACAGGGGGTTGTTCTTC.

The chain recombines TRBV5-4 with TRBJ1-4; 7 nucleotides line up with TRBD1. Germline-derived CDR1 and CDR2 are SGHNT and YYREEE (reference sequence). J lost 0 bases, V lost 2 bases, and 4 bases had no gene match. CDR3 length: 16 amino acids. CDR3 in DNA: TGTGCCAGCAGCTTAGGAGGGGGCGCAACTAATGAAAAACTGTTTTTT. Protein: CASSLGGGATNEKLFF.

This clone occurred a few times. This chain joins TRBV7-9 and TRBJ1-5, with D maybe TRBD1 (5 bases). The V end was cut by 5 bases, the J end by 4 bases, with 12 bases between. The CDR3 contains 14 residues. Germline CDR1 is SEHNR and CDR2 is FQNEAQ (reference sequence). This chain's CDR3 is CASSPGTGNQPQHF. The CDR3 nucleotides read TGTGCCAGCAGCCCGGGGACGGGGAATCAGCCCCAGCATTTT.

This clone was counted a single time. The chain links TRBV19 to TRBJ2-3, with 8 bases aligning to TRBD2. CDR1 and CDR2 (germline): LNHDA, SQIVND (reference sequence). Germline trimming cut 3 bases from V and 7 bases from J; bases unmatched to any gene: 15. The CDR3 is 17 amino acids. CDR3 sequence reads: CASSIGSGSGGKNTQYF. The CDR3 DNA sequence: TGTGCCAGTAGTATTGGAAGCGGGAGTGGTGGGAAAAATACGCAGTATTTT.

This clone turned up a few times. This chain joins TRBV2 and TRBJ1-2, with D possibly being TRBD1 (5 bases). The CDR3 is made up of 12 amino acids. Trimming pared 6 bases from V and 4 bases from J, leaving 9 bases between. Germline V gives CDR1 SNHLY, CDR2 FYNNEI. CDR3 in DNA: TGTGCCAGCAGGGGGCCTCCCTATGGCTACACCTTC. Residues: CASRGPPYGYTF.